The source of this TCR beta chain is a study of T cells in Graves' hyperthyroidism and ophthalmopathy. There were TCR beta CDR3 regions amplified from RNA transcripts. The HTBI set primed first-round TCR CDR3 RT-PCR. TCRdb reprocessed the multiplex PCR reads via MiXCR and lists one record per CDR3 protein. The sample consists of about 840,000 distinct CDR3 sequences, about 38% of them appearing once. Stable Graves' hyperthyroidism meant no ophthalmopathy progression within 18 months. The V gene lost 1 base and the J gene lost 11 bases, with 21 bases spanning the gap. Germline V lookup: CDR1 SGHVS, CDR2 FNYEAQ. The CDR3 has 16 amino acids.

The sequence came from a young man with Graves' hyperthyroidism. This chain joins TRBV7-6 and TRBJ1-5; no definite D call. The sequencing input was blood. The CDR3 coding sequence is TGTGCCAGCAGCTTAGGAGCGGGTTTGTCCCAAGAGACCCAGCATTTT. Translating it yields CASSLGAGLSQETQHF. The full variable domain, in which reference TRBV7-6 and TRBJ1-5 provide the parts outside the CDR3, is GAGVSQSPRYKVTKRGQDVALRCDPISGHVSLYWYRQALGQGPEFLTYFNYEAQQDKSGLPNDRFSAERPEGSISTLTIQRTEQRDSAMYRCASSLGAGLSQETQHFGDGTRLSIL.